Each of the 9 T cell receptor beta chains below was sequenced from the same sample in a study of T cell responses to AZD1222 COVID-19 vaccine. Only in-frame clones appear in the TCRdb table, and some are missing; sequencing was by immunoSEQ multiplex PCR. The table lists 100,000 or so clones, nearly 90% of them singletons, with just under 3% in the top ten. The material was peripheral blood, obtained on day 0 of AZD1222 vaccination. These TCRs come from an adult in good health.

CDR3 amino acids: CASSILQGVYTGELFF. The CDR3, as DNA: TGTGCCAGTAGTATTCTACAGGGGGTTTACACCGGGGAGCTGTTTTTT. V usage is TRBV19 and J usage is TRBJ2-2, with TRBD1 matching 8 bases. Germline values: CDR1 LNHDA, CDR2 SQIVND (reference sequence). The V gene end was trimmed by 3 bases and the J gene end by 3 bases; junction bases not matched to a gene: 6. The CDR3 is 16 residues long.

A word on this clone: Additional DNA sequences in this sample encode the identical CDR3. This chain's CDR3 is CASSVGQGAYGYTF. The CDR3 bases are TGTGCCAGCAGCGTAGGTCAAGGGGCCTATGGCTACACCTTC. The chain combines TRBV9 with TRBJ1-2; TRBD1 might be the D (5 bases). Per germline, CDR1 SGDLS and CDR2 YYNGEE. V shed 0 bases and J shed 4 bases, with 10 bases lying between them. The CDR3 totals 14 residues.

This chain joins TRBV11-2 and TRBJ2-7, with 8 bases identical to TRBD2. The ends lost 0 bases at V and 1 base at J; junction bases unmatched: 8. Germline CDR1 reads SGHAT; CDR2 reads FQNNGV. The CDR3 loop spans 17 amino acids. CDR3 in amino acids: CASSLESASGPSYEQYV. The CDR3 bases are TGTGCCAGCAGCTTAGAATCGGCTAGCGGGCCTTCCTACGAGCAGTACGTC.

The rearrangement links TRBV6-1 to TRBJ1-3; a weak D match, TRBD1 (5 bases). Germline V gene data show CDR1 as MNHNS and CDR2 as SASEGT. V was pared by 3 bases and J by 0 bases, with 12 bases between. The CDR3 sequence is 16 residues long. The CDR3 spells CASSEIGTFSGNTIYF. In DNA form, the CDR3 reads TGTGCCAGCAGTGAGATAGGGACCTTCTCTGGAAACACCATATATTTT.

V and J are TRBV9 and TRBJ1-3; D is possibly TRBD1 (6 bases). The CDR3 extends over 14 amino acids. Germline V lookup: CDR1 SGDLS, CDR2 YYNGEE. V was pared by 3 bases and J by 2 bases, with 9 bases between. The CDR3 DNA follows: TGTGCCAGCAGCGAAGGGGGTGCTGGAAACACCATATATTTT. Its translation is CASSEGGAGNTIYF.

The rearrangement links TRBV5-6 to TRBJ2-1; D is perhaps TRBD1 (6 bases). There are 17 residues in the CDR3. CDR1 and CDR2 from the germline V gene are SGHDT and YYEEEE. Deletions cut 0 bases from V and 0 bases from J, with 13 bases between. CDR3 amino acids: CASSLGTGYSSYNEQFF. CDR3 sequence (DNA): TGTGCCAGCAGCTTGGGAACAGGGTACAGCTCCTACAATGAGCAGTTCTTC.

CDR3 coding DNA: TGCGCCAGCAGCCAAGATGGATTGGGACAGGGGGGAGGTGAAAAACTGTTTTTT. The encoded protein is CASSQDGLGQGGGEKLFF. This chain joins TRBV4-3 and TRBJ1-4; 11 bases line up with TRBD1. Germline V gene lookup returns CDR1 LGHNA and CDR2 YSLEER. The length of the CDR3 is 18 residues. V lost 0 bases and J lost 7; bases outside the gene matches: 10.

This clone was seen a handful of times. This chain links TRBV19 with TRBJ1-2, with a possible D match to TRBD1 (5 bases). Deletions cut 7 bases from V and 3 bases from J, with 18 bases between. The CDR3 spans 15 residues. Germline CDR1 LNHDA, CDR2 SQIVND (reference sequence). The CDR3 DNA reads as TGTGCCAGTATCGCCCGGGACCCGGGCGACTATGGCTACACCTTC. Amino acids: CASIARDPGDYGYTF.

This chain links TRBV9 with TRBJ2-5; TRBD2 matches at 10 bases. Germline-derived CDR1 and CDR2 are SGDLS and YYNGEE. CDR3 length: 15 amino acids. J gave up 5 bases and V 3 bases, and 7 bases lay outside the gene matches. CDR3 loop: CASSAQRGGLETQYF. CDR3 DNA sequence: TGTGCCAGCAGCGCCCAGCGGGGGGGCTTGGAGACCCAGTACTTC.